Listed below are T cell receptor beta chains from one sample, sequenced in a study of ipilimumab plus nivolumab after autologous stem cell transplantation. TCRdb's table, derived via immunoSEQ multiplex PCR, lists solely in-frame clones and lacks some. Of about 40,000 clones listed, 90% to 95% are singletons. The specimen comprised PBMCs, sampled in a trial of ipilimumab plus nivolumab as post-transplant consolidation. These receptors all stem from a male donor with multiple myeloma. Each CDR3 is given with its conserved first and last residue. The D gene is left open where the match is weak. Expanded clones are given a class, and other clones once, few, many or no size at all.

>TRBV19|TRBJ1-4|.|18|.
TGTGCCAGTAGTACGTACTTTGGGCCTACCCAACCCCCGGAAAAACTGTTTTTT
CASSTYFGPTQPPEKLFF
>TRBV27|TRBJ2-3|TRBD1|15|.
TGTGCCAGCAGTCCTTCCAGGGACAGGGCTGATACGCAGTATTTT
CASSPSRDRADTQYF
>TRBV10-3|TRBJ1-5|.|14|.
TGTGCCTCATCCAAGCAACAGGACAATCAGCCCCAGCATTTT
CASSKQQDNQPQHF
>TRBV19|TRBJ2-6|.|16|.
TGTGCCAGTAGTATATGGAGACTCACTGGGGCCAACGTCCTGACTTTC
CASSIWRLTGANVLTF
>TRBV5-6|TRBJ2-5|.|14|.
TGTGCCAGCAGCTTGGCCGGGTTTCGGGAGACCCAGTACTTC
CASSLAGFRETQYF
>TRBV7-2|TRBJ1-1|.|15|.
TGTGCCAGCAGCCGTAATCCCGCGGGTTTGGGTGAAGCTTTCTTT
CASSRNPAGLGEAFF
>TRBV18|TRBJ2-1|.|14|.
TGTGCCAGCTCATATCCGGCAGGGGCGAATGAGCAGTTCTTC
CASSYPAGANEQFF
>TRBV9|TRBJ2-1|TRBD2|14|once
TGTGCCAGCAACCTAGCGGGGGGGCCCAATGAGCAGTTCTTC
CASNLAGGPNEQFF
>TRBV5-1|TRBJ2-3|.|14|.
TGCGCCAGCAGTGTACAGGGCCCCACAGATACGCAGTATTTT
CASSVQGPTDTQYF
>TRBV28|TRBJ2-3|TRBD2|15|.
TGTGCCAGCAGTTTAGCGCGGGGGAGCACAGATACGCAGTATTTT
CASSLARGSTDTQYF
>TRBV11-2|TRBJ2-2|.|14|.
TGTGCCAGCAGCTTCCAGAGGGGGACCGGGGAGCTGTTTTTT
CASSFQRGTGELFF
>TRBV6-1|TRBJ2-3|TRBD1|15|.
TGTGCCAGCAGTGGCCGGACAGGGACACGGGATACGCAGTATTTT
CASSGRTGTRDTQYF
>TRBV27|TRBJ1-5|.|14|.
TGTGCCAGCAGTTTATTGGGTGGCAATCAGCCCCAGCATTTT
CASSLLGGNQPQHF
>TRBV7-3|TRBJ2-3|TRBD2|17|.
TGTGCCAGCAGCTTCGGACTAGCGGGGGGACCACGGGATACGCAGTATTTT
CASSFGLAGGPRDTQYF
>TRBV19|TRBJ2-1|.|17|.
TGTGCCAGTAGTATAGCCAGCGGCCTCCTCATGAGCGATGAGCAGTTCTTC
CASSIASGLLMSDEQFF
>TRBV29-1|TRBJ1-1|TRBD1|14|.
TGCAGCGCCGCGGGACAGGGGTCGAACACTGAAGCTTTCTTT
CSAAGQGSNTEAFF
>TRBV7-2|TRBJ1-4|.|15|.
TGTGCCAGCAGTCCCACAGTTGCAACTAATGAAAAACTGTTTTTT
CASSPTVATNEKLFF
>TRBV28|TRBJ1-2|TRBD1|13|.
TGTGCCAGCAGCCGTGGGACAGCTAGGGGCTACACCTTC
CASSRGTARGYTF
>TRBV11-1|TRBJ1-6|.|16|.
TGTGCCAGCAGCCCATTGGGGGGCTCCTATAATTCACCCCTCCACTTT
CASSPLGGSYNSPLHF
>TRBV9|TRBJ1-1|TRBD1|15|.
TGTGCCAGCAGCCCCCGGGACAGAGAGAACACTGAAGCTTTCTTT
CASSPRDRENTEAFF
>TRBV19|TRBJ2-7|.|13|.
TGTGCCAGTAGTTGGGCGGGCCCGTACGAGCAGTACTTC
CASSWAGPYEQYF
>TRBV9|TRBJ1-4|.|14|once
TGTGCCAGCAGCGTTCGAGACAGGAATGAAAAACTGTTTTTT
CASSVRDRNEKLFF
>TRBV2|TRBJ2-7|.|11|.
TGTGCCAGCAGTGAAGTCCACGAGCAGTACTTC
CASSEVHEQYF
>TRBV11-2|TRBJ2-3|.|15|.
TGTGCCAGCAGCTTAGCTAGGCTCGGCACAGATACGCAGTATTTT
CASSLARLGTDTQYF
>TRBV7-9|TRBJ1-4|TRBD1|15|.
TGTGCCAGCAGCTTATCGGGGACAGGGGATGAAAAACTGTTTTTT
CASSLSGTGDEKLFF
>TRBV6-5|TRBJ2-3|.|13|few
TGTGCCAGCAGTTACACTCTGGAGGATACGCAGTATTTT
CASSYTLEDTQYF
>TRBV15|TRBJ1-1|.|16|.
TGTGCCACCAGCAGAGAGGGGGCGAGGGGGAACACTGAAGCTTTCTTT
CATSREGARGNTEAFF
>TRBV6-5|TRBJ1-1|.|15|.
TGTGCCAGCGTTCTTTTTCGTGGGAAGAACACTGAAGCTTTCTTT
CASVLFRGKNTEAFF
>TRBV4-1|TRBJ1-1|TRBD1|16|.
TGCGCCAGCAGCCAAGATTCGGGACAGCTGAACACTGAAGCTTTCTTT
CASSQDSGQLNTEAFF
>TRBV6-1|TRBJ2-5|.|15|.
TGTGCCAGCAGTGAAGTGGCAGGCCTCCAAGAGACCCAGTACTTC
CASSEVAGLQETQYF
>TRBV25-1|TRBJ1-2|TRBD1|17|few
TGTGCCAGCAGTGAACCCACAACGAAGGGGGCTAACGAAGGCTACACCTTC
CASSEPTTKGANEGYTF
>TRBV9|TRBJ1-5|.|16|.
TGTGCCAGCAGCGTAGCTGTGGAAGATAGCAATCAGCCCCAGCATTTT
CASSVAVEDSNQPQHF
>TRBV7-2|TRBJ2-7|.|12|.
TGTGCCAGCAGCACAAGGGGGGACGAGCAGTACTTC
CASSTRGDEQYF
>TRBV30|TRBJ1-4|.|11|.
TGTGCCTGGAGTGTACCTGAAAAACTGTTTTTT
CAWSVPEKLFF
>TRBV7-6|TRBJ2-7|TRBD1|15|.
TGTGCCAGCAGTTCTCCGGGACAGGGAGGGAACGAGCAGTACTTC
CASSSPGQGGNEQYF
>TRBV11-2|TRBJ2-7|.|11|.
TGTGCCAGCAGCCTCGGTACCGAGCAGTACTTC
CASSLGTEQYF
>TRBV6-1|TRBJ2-7|TRBD1|12|.
TGTGCCAGCATTGGGACAGGGGACGAGCAGTACTTC
CASIGTGDEQYF
>TRBV5-1|TRBJ2-7|TRBD1|16|.
TGCGCCAGCAGCAGAACCGGCGGGACAGGGGCCTACGAGCAGTACTTC
CASSRTGGTGAYEQYF
>TRBV10-3|TRBJ2-7|.|12|.
TGTGCCATCAGTGATCAGGGAGACGAGCAGTACTTC
CAISDQGDEQYF
>TRBV28|TRBJ1-2|.|14|.
TGTGCCAGCAGTTTAAGGGGAACCATCTATGGCTACACCTTC
CASSLRGTIYGYTF
>TRBV5-3|TRBJ2-2|.|17|.
TGTGCCAGAAGCTTGAGGGGGAGCTTGGATGACACCGGGGAGCTGTTTTTT
CARSLRGSLDDTGELFF
>TRBV21-1|TRBJ2-1|.|16|.
TGTGCCAGTCTCCCCTCGGGCGGACATCGAGAAAATGAGCAGTTCTTC
CASLPSGGHRENEQFF
>TRBV5-8|TRBJ1-2|.|14|.
TGTGCCAGCAGCATGGGACTGACTTCTATGCGCTACACCTTC
CASSMGLTSMRYTF
>TRBV5-8|TRBJ2-2|.|17|.
TGTGCCAGCAGCCGAAGGGCAGCGGGGACAAACACCGGGGAGCTGTTTTTT
CASSRRAAGTNTGELFF
>TRBV7-9|TRBJ1-1|.|13|.
TGTGCCAGCAGCTTAGTACAGCTACCTGAAGCTTTCTTT
CASSLVQLPEAFF
>TRBV9|TRBJ2-2|TRBD2|17|.
TGTGCCAGCAGCGTATCCCTAGCGGGGTCGAACACCGGGGAGCTGTTTTTT
CASSVSLAGSNTGELFF